Following are 24 T cell receptor beta chains from one sample sequenced in a study of shared clonotypes between healthy human individuals. Measured with immunoSEQ multiplex PCR; TCRdb has only the in-frame clones, and not every one. Here the sample spans some 1.4 million clones, 95% to 97% being singletons. Sequencing was carried out using naive CD4+ T cells sorted from blood. Subset meaning: CD45RA+ positively selected. The receptors shown here come from a man aged 25 to 40 in good health.

This rearrangement joins TRBV18 to TRBJ2-7, with a tentative D call TRBD2 (6 bases). The CDR3 runs 15 residues. Per the germline V gene, CDR1 is KGHSH and CDR2 is LQKENI. The V and J ends lost 0 bases and 5 bases respectively, with 14 bases between them. Here the CDR3 DNA reads TGTGCCAGCTCACCACCCACGGGGGATCGCAACGAGCAGTACTTC. Translation gives CASSPPTGDRNEQYF.

This sequence joins TRBV28 and TRBJ2-3; TRBD2 agrees at 12 bases. Per the germline V gene, CDR1 is MDHEN and CDR2 is SYDVKM. CDR3 length: 18 residues. Germline trimming cut 3 bases from V and 3 bases from J; bases unmatched to any gene: 10. CDR3 bases: TGTGCCAGCAGTTTCGCTAGCGGGAGGGGGGGGACGACAGATACGCAGTATTTT. It encodes CASSFASGRGGTTDTQYF. The whole variable domain, filled in from reference TRBV28 and TRBJ2-3, reads DVKVTQSSRYLVKRTGEKVFLECVQDMDHENMFWYRQDPGLGLRLIYFSYDVKMKEKGDIPEGYSVSREKKERFSLILESASTNQTSMYLCASSFASGRGGTTDTQYFGPGTRLTVL.

V and J are TRBV7-6 and TRBJ2-5, with 7 bases fitting TRBD1. This CDR3 has 14 amino acids. The germline V gene has CDR1 SGHVS and CDR2 FNYEAQ. Losses at the gene ends were 1 base for V and 3 bases for J; bases not matched to a gene: 2. CDR3 in DNA: TGTGCCAGCAGCTTAGTCACAGGGGAAGAGACCCAGTACTTC. Its protein is CASSLVTGEETQYF.

This chain links TRBV10-2 with TRBJ1-2; D unclear. The CDR3 spans 12 residues. Germline V gives CDR1 WSHSY, CDR2 SAAADI. V dropped 4 bases and J dropped 2 bases, with 5 bases sitting between them. The CDR3 protein is CASSGLNYGYTF. CDR3 sequence (DNA): TGCGCCAGCAGTGGGCTGAACTATGGCTACACCTTC.

V and J are TRBV5-4 and TRBJ1-3; perhaps TRBD1 as D (5 bases). This CDR3 comprises 16 residues. In germline, CDR1 is SGHNT, CDR2 YYREEE (reference sequence). Deletions cut 7 bases from V and 3 bases from J, with 20 bases between. This CDR3 reads CASGAQGVLGGNTIYF. The CDR3 nucleotides read TGTGCCAGCGGTGCGCAGGGCGTCCTCGGTGGAAACACCATATATTTT.

As for this clone: The sample holds other DNA sequences that translate to the same CDR3. The gene calls are TRBV6-5 and TRBJ1-1; no definite D call. Germline values: CDR1 MNHEY, CDR2 SVGAGI. V lost 0 bases and J 1 base, leaving 6 bases between the germline ends. This CDR3 spans 14 amino acids. CDR3 bases: TGTGCCAGCAGTTACTCGAGACAGAACACTGAAGCTTTCTTT. Translating it yields CASSYSRQNTEAFF.

The table lists this clone with a count of one. As DNA, the CDR3 is TGCGCCAGCAGCCAAATGGGAAAGGGAGATGCCTACGAGCAGTACTTC. Translating gives CASSQMGKGDAYEQYF. This chain uses TRBV4-1 with TRBJ2-7, with D perhaps TRBD2 (5 bases). V was trimmed by 2 bases and J by 2 bases, leaving 16 bases between them. The length of the CDR3 is 16 residues. The germline CDR1 and CDR2 sequences are MGHRA and YSYEKL.

The chain joins TRBV6-4 to TRBJ2-2; TRBD2 aligns across 9 bases. CDR3 length equals 15 residues. The trim removed 4 bases at V and 4 bases at J, leaving 4 bases unmatched. Germline values: CDR1 MRHNA, CDR2 SNTAGT. The CDR3 reads CASSVISGSTGELFF. The CDR3 DNA is TGTGCCAGCAGTGTCATTAGCGGGAGCACCGGGGAGCTGTTTTTT.

This sequence joins TRBV28 and TRBJ2-6; 8 positions agree with TRBD2. The length of the CDR3 is 16 residues. Germline CDR1 reads MDHEN; CDR2 reads SYDVKM. The V and J ends lost 2 bases and 3 bases, in that order; junction bases with no gene match: 3. The CDR3: CASSLAGGGGANVLTF. In DNA form, the CDR3 reads TGTGCCAGCAGTTTAGCGGGAGGCGGTGGGGCCAACGTCCTGACTTTC.

V usage is TRBV28 and J usage is TRBJ1-4; 7 nucleotides align to TRBD1. The length of the CDR3 is 14 residues. Trimming cost V 7 bases and J 11 bases; bases outside gene matches: 13. In germline, CDR1 is MDHEN, CDR2 SYDVKM. In DNA, the CDR3 is TGTGCCAGCATGCCCTGGACAGGATCCGAGAAACTGTTTTTT. Translation: CASMPWTGSEKLFF.

The V and J genes are TRBV5-1 and TRBJ1-1, with 9 bases aligning to TRBD1. V was pared by 4 bases and J by 5 bases, with 6 bases of the junction left unmatched. The CDR3 has 14 amino acids. From germline, CDR1 is SGHRS and CDR2 YFSETQ. Here the CDR3 reads CASSIQGAGTEAFF. Here the CDR3 DNA reads TGCGCCAGCAGCATACAGGGGGCGGGTACTGAAGCTTTCTTT. The whole variable domain, filled in from reference TRBV5-1 and TRBJ1-1, reads KAGVTQTPRYLIKTRGQQVTLSCSPISGHRSVSWYQQTPGQGLQFLFEYFSETQRNKGNFPGRFSGRQFSNSRSEMNVSTLELGDSALYLCASSIQGAGTEAFFGQGTRLTVV.

This clone was counted once. The junction departs from germline at one end; a sequencing error may be responsible. This chain links TRBV7-9 with TRBJ2-3; D possibly matches TRBD1 or TRBD2 (5 bases each). The germline CDR1 and CDR2 sequences are SEHNR and FQNEAQ (reference sequence). The CDR3 is 15 residues long. The CDR3 DNA follows: TGTGCCAGCAGCCCTTGGGACCTAAGCACATATACGCAGTATTTT. Protein sequence: CASSPWDLSTYTQYF.

The V call is TRBV27, the J call TRBJ1-5; 9 nucleotides agree with TRBD1. This CDR3 region has 16 residues. V shed 5 bases and J 5 bases; nucleotides not matched to a gene: 10. Germline V gives CDR1 MNHEY, CDR2 SMNVEV (reference sequence). The CDR3 coding sequence is TGTGCCAGCAGTCCGTGGGGACAGGGCTCGGATCAGCCCCAGCATTTT. Its protein product is CASSPWGQGSDQPQHF.

The CDR3 loop reads CASSAWRGAPDYGYTF. For the CDR3, the DNA is TGTGCCAGCAGTGCCTGGAGGGGAGCCCCGGACTATGGCTACACCTTC. The chain carries TRBV28 and TRBJ1-2; D perhaps matches TRBD1 (5 bases). The CDR3 is 16 residues long. CDR1 is MDHEN, CDR2 SYDVKM, per germline. The V end lost 5 bases, the J end lost 3 bases, and 19 bases lay between the germline ends.

This clone was seen only once. The V call is TRBV29-1, the J call TRBJ2-4; a weak D match, TRBD2 (7 bases). V gave up 4 bases and J gave up 5 bases, with 15 bases separating them. The CDR3 length is 14 residues. CDR1 SQVTM and CDR2 ANQGSEA come from the germline V gene. CDR3 nucleotides: TGCAGCGTTGGATCGAGGGGGAGGGAAAACATTCAGTACTTC. It is translated as CSVGSRGRENIQYF.

The chain carries TRBV28 and TRBJ2-1; 9 bases line up with TRBD1. V was clipped by 1 base and J by 5 bases; unmatched bases: 6. CDR3 length: 16 residues. Per the germline V gene, CDR1 is MDHEN and CDR2 is SYDVKM. The CDR3 here is CASSLYGTGSNNEQFF. Here the CDR3 DNA reads TGTGCCAGCAGTTTATACGGGACAGGGTCGAACAATGAGCAGTTCTTC.

V and J are TRBV9 and TRBJ2-3; TRBD2 matches 14 bases. V lost 3 bases, J lost 6 bases, and 6 bases stayed unmatched. CDR3 length equals 16 residues. CDR1 is SGDLS, CDR2 YYNGEE, per germline. The CDR3 bases are TGTGCCAGCAGCGCCGGGACTAGCGGGAGTCTGGATACGCAGTATTTT. Encoded protein: CASSAGTSGSLDTQYF.

This clone was seen a single time. V gene TRBV29-1 combines with J gene TRBJ2-4; no reliable D call. The CDR3 totals 12 residues. Germline CDR1 reads SQVTM; CDR2 reads ANQGSEA. The V and J ends lost 3 bases and 7 bases respectively, with 10 bases between them. The CDR3 protein is CSVETRANIQYF. CDR3 DNA: TGCAGCGTTGAGACCCGCGCGAACATTCAGTACTTC.

V is TRBV5-6 and J is TRBJ2-3; D gene uncertain. There are 16 residues in the CDR3. CDR1 is SGHDT and CDR2 is YYEEEE in the germline V gene. Trimming removed 0 bases at V and 10 bases at J, with 21 bases between. The CDR3 spells CASSLAGVGTPLAQYF. The CDR3 DNA follows: TGTGCCAGCAGCTTGGCCGGTGTCGGTACGCCTTTGGCGCAGTATTTT.

The genes are TRBV28 and TRBJ2-1; 11 bases match TRBD2. The CDR3 sequence is 16 residues long. The junction had 5 bases not matched to a gene; V was cut back by 2 bases and J by 5 bases. Germline CDR1 reads MDHEN; CDR2 reads SYDVKM. CDR3 residues: CASSLILAGVNNEQFF. For the CDR3, the DNA is TGTGCCAGCAGTTTAATACTAGCGGGAGTGAACAATGAGCAGTTCTTC.

The chain links TRBV15 to TRBJ1-5, with TRBD1 as a possible D gene (6 bases). The CDR3 is made up of 16 amino acids. CDR1 is LNHNV, CDR2 YYDKDF, per germline (reference sequence). Trimming took 5 bases from V and 2 from J, leaving 16 bases between them. CDR3 sequence reads: CATSGGTSPGNQPQHF. CDR3 DNA: TGTGCCACCAGCGGTGGGACATCGCCCGGCAATCAGCCCCAGCATTTT. Looking up the rest from reference TRBV15 and TRBJ1-5 gives the full variable domain: DAMVIQNPRYQVTQFGKPVTLSCSQTLNHNVMYWYQQKSSQAPKLLFHYYDKDFNNEADTPDNFQSRRPNTSFCFLDIRSPGLGDTAMYLCATSGGTSPGNQPQHFGDGTRLSIL.

This rearrangement joins TRBV5-1 to TRBJ2-1, with 9 bases that match TRBD2. The germline V gene has CDR1 SGHRS and CDR2 YFSETQ. This CDR3 comprises 13 residues. V shed 0 bases, J shed 10 bases, and the junction held 2 bases outside the gene matches. CDR3 sequence reads: CASSLATSGEQFF. The DNA of the CDR3 is TGCGCCAGCAGCTTGGCAACTAGCGGGGAGCAGTTCTTC.

A remark on this clone: Other DNA sequences from this sample encode an identical CDR3 as well. This sequence joins TRBV6-6 and TRBJ1-5; possibly TRBD1 for D (6 bases). The germline CDR1 and CDR2 sequences are MNHNY and SVGAGI (reference sequence). Trimming removed 0 bases at V and 4 bases at J, with 7 bases between. This CDR3 spans 14 amino acids. This CDR3 reads CASSYSGQNQPQHF. For the CDR3, the DNA is TGTGCCAGCAGTTACTCCGGACAGAATCAGCCCCAGCATTTT.

This sequence joins TRBV15 and TRBJ2-7; no clear D. The length of the CDR3 is 15 residues. The ends were cut back, 0 bases at V and 6 bases at J, with 15 bases in the middle. Germline CDR1 reads LNHNV; CDR2 reads YYDKDF (reference sequence). CDR3 nucleotides: TGTGCCACCAGCAGAGACGGGTCCAAGATCCGCGAGCAGTACTTC. Translation: CATSRDGSKIREQYF.